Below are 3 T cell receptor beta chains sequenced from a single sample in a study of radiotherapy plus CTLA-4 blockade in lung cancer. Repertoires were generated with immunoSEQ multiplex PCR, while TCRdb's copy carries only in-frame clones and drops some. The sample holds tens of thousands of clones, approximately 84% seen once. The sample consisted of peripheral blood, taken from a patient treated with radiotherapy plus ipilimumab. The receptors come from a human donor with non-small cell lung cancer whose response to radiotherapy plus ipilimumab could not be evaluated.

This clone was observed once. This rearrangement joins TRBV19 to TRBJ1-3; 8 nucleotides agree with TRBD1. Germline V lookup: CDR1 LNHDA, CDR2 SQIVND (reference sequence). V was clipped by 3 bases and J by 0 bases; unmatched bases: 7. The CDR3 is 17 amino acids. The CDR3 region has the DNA TGTGCCAGTAGTATGGGTGCAGGGGGCCCCTCTGGAAACACCATATATTTT. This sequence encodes CASSMGAGGPSGNTIYF. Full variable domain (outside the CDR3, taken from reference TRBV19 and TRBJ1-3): DGGITQSPKYLFRKEGQNVTLSCEQNLNHDAMYWYRQDPGQGLRLIYYSQIVNDFQKGDIAEGYSVSREKKESFPLTVTSAQKNPTAFYLCASSMGAGGPSGNTIYFGEGSWLTVV.

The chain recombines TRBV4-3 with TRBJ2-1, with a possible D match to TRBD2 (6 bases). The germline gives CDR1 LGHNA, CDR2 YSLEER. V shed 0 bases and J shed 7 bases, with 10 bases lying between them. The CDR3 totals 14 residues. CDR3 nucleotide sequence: TGCGCCAGCAGCCAAGATCGGCGGGGTAATGAGCAGTTCTTC. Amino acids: CASSQDRRGNEQFF.

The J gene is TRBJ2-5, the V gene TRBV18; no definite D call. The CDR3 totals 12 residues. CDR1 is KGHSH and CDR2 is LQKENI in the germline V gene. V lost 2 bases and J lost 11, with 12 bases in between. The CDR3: CASSPNIQEQYF. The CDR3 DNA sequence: TGTGCCAGCTCACCAAATATCCAAGAGCAGTACTTC.